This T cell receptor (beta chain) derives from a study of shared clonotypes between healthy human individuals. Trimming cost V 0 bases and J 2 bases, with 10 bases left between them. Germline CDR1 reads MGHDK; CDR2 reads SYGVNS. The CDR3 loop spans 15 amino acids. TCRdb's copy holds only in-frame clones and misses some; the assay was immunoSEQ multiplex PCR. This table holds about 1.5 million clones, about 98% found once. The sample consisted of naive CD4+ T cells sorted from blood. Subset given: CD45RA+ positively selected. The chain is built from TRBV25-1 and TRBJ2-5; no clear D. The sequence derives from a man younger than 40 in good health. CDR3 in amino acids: CASSEYAPVQETQYF. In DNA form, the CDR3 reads TGTGCCAGCAGTGAATACGCACCGGTACAAGAGACCCAGTACTTC.